This section outlines one T cell receptor beta chain sequence together with its context. The source of the sample is a study of T cell changes during pregnancy in multiple sclerosis. The repertoire was sequenced with immunoSEQ multiplex PCR; TCRdb's copy has only in-frame clones and lacks some. Of over 35,000 clones listed, about 90% are singletons. The ends lost 7 bases at V and 7 bases at J; junction bases unmatched: 10. From germline, CDR1 is SGHTA and CDR2 FQGNSA. This CDR3 contains 15 residues. This TCR was recovered from a female donor with multiple sclerosis, enrolled in a pregnancy study. The V gene is TRBV7-2, the J gene TRBJ1-6, with 7 positions matching TRBD1. The specimen was CD8+ T cells from peripheral blood mononuclear cells, collected in the first trimester of pregnancy. CDR3 sequence: CASKGLTGPNSPLHF. Here the CDR3 DNA reads TGTGCCAGCAAAGGTCTGACAGGGCCAAATTCACCCCTCCACTTT.